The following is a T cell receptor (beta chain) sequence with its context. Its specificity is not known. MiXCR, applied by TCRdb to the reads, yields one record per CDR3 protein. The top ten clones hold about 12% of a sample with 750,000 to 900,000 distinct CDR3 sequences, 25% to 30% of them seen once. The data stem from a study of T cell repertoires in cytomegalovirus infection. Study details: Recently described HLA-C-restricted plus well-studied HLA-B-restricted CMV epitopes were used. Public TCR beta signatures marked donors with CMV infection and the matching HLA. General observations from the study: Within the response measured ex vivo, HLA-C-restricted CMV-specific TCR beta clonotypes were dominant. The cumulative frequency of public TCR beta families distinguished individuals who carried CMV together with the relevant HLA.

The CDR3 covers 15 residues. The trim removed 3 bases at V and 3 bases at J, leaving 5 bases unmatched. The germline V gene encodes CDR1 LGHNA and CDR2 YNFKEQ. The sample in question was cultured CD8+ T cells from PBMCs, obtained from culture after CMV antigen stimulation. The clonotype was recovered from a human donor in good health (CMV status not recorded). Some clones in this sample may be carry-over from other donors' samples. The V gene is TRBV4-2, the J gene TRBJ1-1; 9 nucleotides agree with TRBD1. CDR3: CASSHYRGPDTEAFF. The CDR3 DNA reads TGTGCCAGCAGCCACTACAGGGGGCCGGACACTGAAGCTTTCTTT.